The table lists the clone carrying this T cell receptor beta chain with many counts. Its antigen is not identified. Germline-derived CDR1 and CDR2 are MDHEN and SYDVKM. Trimming removed 4 bases at V and 2 bases at J, with 14 bases between. This CDR3 has 15 amino acids. This record belongs to a study of T cells in Graves' hyperthyroidism and ophthalmopathy. RNA transcripts provided the source from which TCR beta CDR3 regions were amplified. A set of HTBI primers served as the primers for a first-round RT-PCR of the TCR CDR3. Using its own MiXCR run on the multiplex PCR reads, TCRdb lists one record per CDR3 protein. The data hold more than 500,000 distinct CDR3 sequences, with around 15% observed a single time. Not enrolled were patients with uncontrolled infection, other autoimmune disease, pregnancy or lactation. Clinical symptoms, serum thyroxine and TRAb, thyroid ultrasound and orbital computed tomography together formed the diagnostic basis.

Study-wide findings and caveats: Ophthalmopathy got predicted by the model a median around 6.6 months before its onset. Most thyroid clonotypes with frequency above 0.001 were detected in blood.

The V gene is TRBV28, the J gene TRBJ1-1, with D uncertain. Input material: blood. This sequence originates from a woman between 25 and 40 years old with Graves' hyperthyroidism. The CDR3: CASSSLGRNNTEAFF. CDR3 coding DNA: TGTGCCAGCAGTTCTCTGGGCCGGAACAACACTGAAGCTTTCTTT. The full variable domain, rest sourced from reference TRBV28 and TRBJ1-1, is DVKVTQSSRYLVKRTGEKVFLECVQDMDHENMFWYRQDPGLGLRLIYFSYDVKMKEKGDIPEGYSVSREKKERFSLILESASTNQTSMYLCASSSLGRNNTEAFFGQGTRLTVV.